This T cell receptor beta chain derives from a study of CD8+CD57+ T cells in acquired aplastic anemia. This clonotype has just a few counts. Since a much larger clone is just one base distant, this may be a read error. TCR beta VDJ combinations and CDR3 sequences were profiled from genomic DNA. A single record per CDR3 protein comes from TCRdb applying MiXCR to the reads. The sample includes more than 150,000 distinct CDR3 sequences, about three fifths of them seen just once. The CDR3 covers 13 residues. V lost 2 bases to trimming and J lost 2 bases, with 6 bases between them. CDR1 MRHNA and CDR2 SNTAGT come from the germline V gene.

J is TRBJ1-1 and V is TRBV6-4, with D possibly being TRBD1 (5 bases). The specimen sequenced was sorted CD4+, CD8+, or CD8+CD57+ T cells (not recorded which) from PBMCs. The TCR sequence derives from a human donor with severe aplastic anemia or a healthy control (not recorded which). The CDR3 nucleotides read TGTGCCAGCAGTGACCGGGACAACACTGAAGCTTTCTTT. Translating gives CASSDRDNTEAFF.